This T cell receptor beta chain emerged from a study of T-cell memory formation after mild COVID-19 (dated by TCRdb to the early 2020s). For the study in its entirety: Most TCR sequence clusters were specific to one of the two donors. In two donors, T-cell clones that expanded and contracted after mild COVID-19 were followed by sequencing TCRalpha and TCRbeta repertoires longitudinally. The cohort comprised two young, previously healthy adult volunteers, one female and one male.

Note on this clonotype: Its antigen is unknown. No much larger clone is present one base from it, and per-base qualities are unavailable.

Study-wide conclusions, independent of this receptor: From day 15 to 85, contracting clones showed balanced CD4/CD8 phenotypes, whereas a second wave of clones that expanded from day 15 to 37 leaned towards CD4+. Some responding clones were detected in pre-infection memory, which suggested that pre-existing cross-reactive memory T cells had joined the SARS-CoV-2 response. The study included only two mild cases, and larger cohorts that include severe cases with pre-infection samples were judged to be necessary. Whether the second-wave clones peaking on day 37 were SARS-CoV-2 specific was not confirmed. Contracting CD4+ clones turned up mainly in the CM and EM memory subsets, whereas EMRA was where CD8+ clones were enriched.

Ficoll-Paque density gradient centrifugation was the method used to isolate PBMCs. V is pruned by 1 base and J by 2 bases, leaving 2 bases of the junction without a gene match. The CDR3 covers 16 residues, taking in both the cysteine and the phenylalanine. The retained sequence is limited to the CDR3, 48 bases, with the frame set at the first base. CDR1 and CDR2 are read off the germline V gene as SGHTA and FQGNSA. Sequencing took place on an Illumina NovaSeq 6000. TCRalpha and TCRbeta cDNA libraries were built by 5'RACE with constant-segment primers, adding sample barcodes and unique molecular identifiers. Trizol reagent was used to extract RNA from every sample. Library amplification was performed in two PCR steps, and a second sample barcode and Illumina TruSeq adapters were introduced in the second step. Sequencing of the libraries was done on an Illumina NovaSeq, producing 2 x 150 bp paired-end reads. The original methods were these. Reads were demultiplexed and collapsed into UMI-guided consensus sequences with migec v1.2.7. Using mixcr v2.1.11, the UMI consensuses were aligned to TRA and TRB V and J templates and assembled into clonotypes. Clonotypes were classified as expanded or contracted when called significant by both edgeR and NoisET, with noise models trained on biological replicates. For edgeR calls, the thresholds were a false discovery rate-adjusted p below 0.01 and a log2 fold-change of 1. As an exploratory analysis of dynamics, max-normalized trajectories of the 1000 most abundant clonotypes were examined by PCA with hierarchical clustering. The CD4 or CD8 phenotype of responding clones was assigned using the separately sequenced CD4+ and CD8+ repertoires. Clones were called with MiXCR by TCRdb after fastp trimmed the public reads at Q25, and only in-frame beta chains were retained. Every entry covers one CDR3 protein and lists the most common genes and DNA from its rows. Clone size and V and J calls follow TCRdb, not the original study. The sample yields 68,000 or so distinct CDR3 sequences; roughly 17% were counted once. The ten top clones hold 31% of the sample.

The sequence was obtained from an adult woman who had mild COVID-19 (a few samples of this study predate the infection). The sample titles of this study are shuffled in the database, so cell type and time point are left out; the donor was told from shared clones. This receptor chain uses TRBV7-2 and TRBJ2-7, with TRBD2 matching 13 junction bases. The specimen sequenced was PBMCs or a T cell subset sorted from them (not recorded which). The nucleotide sequence reads as follows: TGTGCCAGCAGCTTAGAGACTAGCGGGAGGCCCTACGAGCAGTACTTC. Translated, it gives CASSLETSGRPYEQYF.